These 23 T cell receptor beta chains were sequenced from one sample in a study of PD-L1 blockade in urothelial cancer. The protocol was immunoSEQ multiplex PCR, while the TCRdb copy is restricted to in-frame clones and leaves out a portion. The table includes around 30,000 clones, 84% detected once. Specimen: PBMCs, collected around atezolizumab (anti-PD-L1) treatment. Source of these receptors: a man aged 60 to 69 with urothelial cancer.

V and J are TRBV5-1 and TRBJ2-1; TRBD2 aligns across 9 bases. J lost 2 bases, V lost 2 bases, and 2 bases had no gene match. Germline V gives CDR1 SGHRS, CDR2 YFSETQ. This CDR3 region has 15 residues. The chain's CDR3 is CASSFSGGPYNEQFF. DNA for the CDR3: TGCGCCAGCAGCTTTAGCGGGGGACCCTACAATGAGCAGTTCTTC.

V usage is TRBV18 and J usage is TRBJ2-7, with a tentative D call TRBD2 (6 bases). The CDR3 is 14 residues long. V was trimmed by 2 bases and J by 3 bases, leaving 11 bases between them. CDR1 is KGHSH and CDR2 is LQKENI in the germline V gene. The CDR3 spells CASSPSVGGYEQYF. Here the CDR3 DNA reads TGTGCCAGCTCACCATCGGTCGGGGGCTACGAGCAGTACTTC.

V usage is TRBV5-1 and J usage is TRBJ1-1, with D tentatively TRBD1 (6 bases). Germline V lookup: CDR1 SGHRS, CDR2 YFSETQ. Trimming shortened V by 3 bases and J by 1 base, and 10 bases separated the two germline ends. CDR3 length: 14 amino acids. As DNA, the CDR3 is TGCGCCAGCAGCTACACAGGGCAGAACACTGAAGCTTTCTTT. Protein: CASSYTGQNTEAFF.

This clone came up a few times. This sequence joins TRBV4-1 and TRBJ2-7; a possible D gene is TRBD2 (5 bases). The CDR3 consists of 14 residues. CDR1 is MGHRA, CDR2 YSYEKL, per germline. The V gene lost 5 bases and the J gene lost 7 bases, with 18 bases spanning the gap. This chain's CDR3 is CASSARAGIEEQYF. Here the CDR3 DNA reads TGCGCCAGCAGCGCTCGGGCCGGGATCGAAGAGCAGTACTTC.

CDR3 DNA sequence: TGCGCCAGCAGCTTGGGCACAGGGCGCACCGGGGAGCTGTTTTTT. Its translation: CASSLGTGRTGELFF. The rearrangement uses TRBV5-1 and TRBJ2-2, with a weak D call TRBD1 (6 bases). Germline loops: CDR1 SGHRS, CDR2 YFSETQ. The CDR3 is 15 residues long. The V end was cut by 0 bases, the J end by 4 bases, with 10 bases between.

V is TRBV27 and J is TRBJ1-1; 10 bases are shared with TRBD1. The CDR3 loop spans 15 amino acids. The V gene's germline CDR1 is MNHEY and CDR2 SMNVEV (reference sequence). Trimming took 0 bases from V and 5 from J; bases not matched to a gene: 3. The CDR3 DNA reads TGTGCCAGCAGTTTATCCGGACAGGGGGGGACTGAAGCTTTCTTT. It specifies CASSLSGQGGTEAFF.

This clone was detected only a few times. The gene calls are TRBV10-3 and TRBJ2-7; TRBD1 aligns across 10 bases. V dropped 7 bases and J dropped 2; count of bases not matched to a gene: 5. This CDR3 has 14 residues. The germline V gene has CDR1 ENHRY and CDR2 SYGVKD. The CDR3: CAIKSGTGAYEQYF. The DNA for the CDR3 is TGTGCCATCAAATCGGGGACAGGGGCCTACGAGCAGTACTTC.

V gene TRBV7-2 combines with J gene TRBJ1-3; D ambiguous. The CDR3 totals 14 residues. V was cut by 1 base and J by 2 bases, with 6 bases left in between. Germline V gene data show CDR1 as SGHTA and CDR2 as FQGNSA. CDR3 bases: TGTGCCAGCAGCTTAGGAGTACCTGGAAACACCATATATTTT. Encoded protein: CASSLGVPGNTIYF. Full variable domain (missing parts from reference TRBV7-2 and TRBJ1-3): GAGVSQSPSNKVTEKGKDVELRCDPISGHTALYWYRQSLGQGLEFLIYFQGNSAPDKSGLPSDRFSAERTGGSVSTLTIQRTQQEDSAVYLCASSLGVPGNTIYFGEGSWLTVV.

CDR3 loop: CSVCNLAGGSYEQYF. As DNA, the CDR3 is TGCAGCGTTTGTAACCTAGCGGGAGGGTCCTACGAGCAGTACTTC. The rearrangement joins TRBV29-1 to TRBJ2-7, with TRBD2 matching over 12 bases. Germline assignment: CDR1 SQVTM and CDR2 ANQGSEA. The CDR3 has 15 residues. V lost 5 bases and J lost 1; bases outside the gene matches: 6.

This clone was seen a single time. V and J are TRBV29-1 and TRBJ2-7, with 12 bases lining up with TRBD2. V shed 5 bases and J 6 bases; nucleotides not matched to a gene: 5. The CDR3 is 13 residues long. Germline values: CDR1 SQVTM, CDR2 ANQGSEA. The CDR3 here is CSVSSGRAPEQYF. The CDR3 region has the DNA TGCAGCGTTTCTAGCGGGAGGGCCCCCGAGCAGTACTTC.

This clone was detected once. The gene calls are TRBV4-1 and TRBJ2-1; the D is unclear. The CDR3 covers 16 residues. Trimming removed 1 base at V and 4 bases at J, with 14 bases between. Germline V gene data show CDR1 as MGHRA and CDR2 as YSYEKL. DNA for the CDR3: TGCGCCAGCAGCCAAGTTAATAGCCGAATGTACAATGAGCAGTTCTTC. Its translation is CASSQVNSRMYNEQFF.

This clone has just one count. The rearrangement joins TRBV5-1 to TRBJ2-7, with TRBD1 matching over 9 bases. V lost 0 bases to trimming and J lost 0 bases; unmatched junction nucleotides: 13. Germline values: CDR1 SGHRS, CDR2 YFSETQ. The CDR3 loop spans 19 amino acids. DNA of the CDR3: TGCGCCAGCAGCTTGGAAGATATTGGAGGGACAGGGAGCTCCTACGAGCAGTACTTC. This codes for CASSLEDIGGTGSSYEQYF.

The J gene is TRBJ1-1, the V gene TRBV5-1; no definite D call. There are 14 residues in the CDR3. V was clipped by 0 bases and J by 6 bases, with 12 bases between them. Germline V CDR1 and CDR2: SGHRS, YFSETQ. DNA of the CDR3: TGCGCCAGCAGCTTGGAGCGGGGTGACGCTGAAGCTTTCTTT. Its protein is CASSLERGDAEAFF. The full variable domain, its missing parts supplied by reference TRBV5-1 and TRBJ1-1, is KAGVTQTPRYLIKTRGQQVTLSCSPISGHRSVSWYQQTPGQGLQFLFEYFSETQRNKGNFPGRFSGRQFSNSRSEMNVSTLELGDSALYLCASSLERGDAEAFFGQGTRLTVV.

Concerning this clone: One end of the junction is discordant with germline, which a read error may explain. The chain is built from TRBV7-7 and TRBJ2-7; D might be TRBD2 (6 bases). Germline loops: CDR1 SSHAT, CDR2 FNYEAQ (reference sequence). CDR3 length: 13 amino acids. In DNA, the CDR3 is TGTGCTAGCAGCCCCCGGGACTTTGGCGAGCAGTACTTC. It codes for CASSPRDFGEQYF. Full variable domain (outside the CDR3, taken from reference TRBV7-7 and TRBJ2-7): GAGVSQSPRYKVTKRGQDVTLRCDPISSHATLYWYQQALGQGPEFLTYFNYEAQPDKSGLPSDRFSAERPEGSISTLTIQRTEQRDSAMYRCASSPRDFGEQYFGPGTRLTVT.

This clone was seen once. The chain is built from TRBV30 and TRBJ2-6; 10 bases match TRBD2. V trimming: 4 bases; J trimming: 2 bases; junction bases outside the gene matches: 2. The CDR3 totals 15 residues. The V gene's germline CDR1 is GTSNPN and CDR2 SVGIG (reference sequence). The CDR3 DNA reads TGTGCCTGGACGAGCGGGGGGGCTGGGGCCAACGTCCTGACTTTC. Translation gives CAWTSGGAGANVLTF.

This clone showed up just a few times. The rearrangement joins TRBV4-3 to TRBJ1-2; the D gene is possibly TRBD1 (5 bases). The ends were cut back, 0 bases at V and 8 bases at J, with 16 bases in the middle. Germline V CDR1 and CDR2: LGHNA, YSLEER. CDR3 length: 15 residues. CDR3 bases: TGCGCCAGCAGCCAAGATCTAGGGGAGGGCAGGGGCTACACCTTC. Its translation: CASSQDLGEGRGYTF.

In this sample, this clone turned up once. The chain couples TRBV19 to TRBJ1-1; D perhaps matches TRBD1 (6 bases). The germline CDR1 and CDR2 sequences are LNHDA and SQIVND (reference sequence). This CDR3 has 14 amino acids. Between the trimmed V and J ends, which lost 3 bases and 4 bases, there was a span of 12 bases. The chain's CDR3 is CASSIRQVPTEAFF. CDR3 DNA sequence: TGTGCCAGTAGTATCAGACAGGTGCCCACTGAAGCTTTCTTT.

V usage is TRBV5-4 and J usage is TRBJ2-7; D is perhaps TRBD1 (5 bases). V lost 0 bases and J 3 bases, leaving 16 bases between the germline ends. Germline-derived CDR1 and CDR2 are SGHNT and YYREEE (reference sequence). The CDR3 has 16 residues. CDR3 DNA: TGTGCCAGCAGCTTGGGATGGGGCCGAAGTTACTACGAGCAGTACTTC. Translated, it gives CASSLGWGRSYYEQYF.

This clone was picked up a small number of times. The chain has TRBV19 and TRBJ1-2; 10 positions match TRBD1. With 4 bases clipped from V and 6 bases from J, the junction kept 5 bases outside the gene matches. The CDR3 spans 14 residues. Germline V gives CDR1 LNHDA, CDR2 SQIVND (reference sequence). CDR3 sequence reads: CASSTRQGADGYTF. DNA for the CDR3: TGTGCCAGTAGTACCAGACAGGGGGCAGATGGCTACACCTTC.

The chain has TRBV18 and TRBJ1-1; TRBD1 aligns across 7 bases. Germline values: CDR1 KGHSH, CDR2 LQKENI. The CDR3 extends over 14 amino acids. V trimming: 5 bases; J trimming: 6 bases; junction bases outside the gene matches: 9. The CDR3 DNA reads as TGTGCCAGCTCAGTGACAGGGTTGGAGGCTGAAGCTTTCTTT. It yields the protein CASSVTGLEAEAFF.

This chain links TRBV6-6 with TRBJ1-1; the D gene is possibly TRBD1 (5 bases). This CDR3 comprises 14 residues. V lost 5 bases and J lost 8, with 18 bases in between. CDR1 MNHNY and CDR2 SVGAGI come from the germline V gene (reference sequence). CDR3 DNA sequence: TGTGCCAGCAGTCCCCGGGACTCCTCGGCGGAAGCTTTCTTT. As protein: CASSPRDSSAEAFF.

J is TRBJ1-3 and V is TRBV5-1; D call uncertain. This CDR3 has 14 residues. V was trimmed by 4 bases and J by 0 bases, leaving 8 bases between them. The V gene's germline CDR1 is SGHRS and CDR2 YFSETQ. The DNA for the CDR3 is TGCGCCAGCAGCCGAGGGAGCTCTGGAAACACCATATATTTT. This codes for CASSRGSSGNTIYF.

V is TRBV2 and J is TRBJ2-7, with 12 bases matching TRBD2. Germline V gene sequence: CDR1 SNHLY, CDR2 FYNNEI. The J segment lost 6 bases and the V segment lost 6 bases, leaving 9 bases of the junction unmatched. The CDR3 totals 15 residues. The CDR3 bases are TGTGCCAGCAGACCGACTAGCGGGAGCCCTAGCGAGCAGTACTTC. This translates into CASRPTSGSPSEQYF.